These T cell receptor beta chains were read from a single sample in a study of type 1 regulatory T cells. Each CDR3 protein is one row after TCRdb ran MiXCR on the reads. In the table there are approximately 100,000 distinct CDR3 sequences, around a third of which are singletons. Material: CD4+ T cells, either the whole sample or a sorted fraction (not recorded which). All receptors come from a human donor in good health. CDR3s include the opening cysteine and the closing phenylalanine or tryptophan. D genes are given only for firm matches. Some rows mark clone size as missing; the rest say once, few, many or name a class of expanded clone.

>TRBV7-6|TRBJ2-7|16|-|-
TGTGCCAGCAGCTTAGTCGCGTCCACCGGGACCTACGAGCAGTACTTC
CASSLVASTGTYEQYF
>TRBV27|TRBJ2-3|17|-|few
TGTGCCAGCAGTTTGCCTCCCACAAGACCTAGCACAGATACGCAGTATTTT
CASSLPPTRPSTDTQYF
>TRBV7-9|TRBJ1-1|14|-|-
TGTGCCAGCAGCTTATTAGGGGGTAACACTGAAGCTTTCTTT
CASSLLGGNTEAFF
>TRBV7-6|TRBJ2-5|13|TRBD2|-
TGTGCCAGCAGCTTTTGGGAGGGGGAGACCCAGTACTTC
CASSFWEGETQYF
>TRBV12-3/TRBV12-4|TRBJ1-5|16|TRBD1|-
TGTGCCAGCAGTTCATCGACAGGGGGCCTGGCGGAACCCCAGCATTTT
CASSSSTGGLAEPQHF
>TRBV24-1|TRBJ2-7|14|TRBD2|-
TGTGCCACCATCTCCGGGACTAGGGCTTTCGAGCAGTACTTC
CATISGTRAFEQYF
>TRBV5-1|TRBJ2-1|17|TRBD2|-
TGCGCCAGCAGTCCGAATTGCGGGAGAGCTACCTACAATGAGCAGTTCTTC
CASSPNCGRATYNEQFF
>TRBV5-6|TRBJ2-2|12|-|-
TGTGCCAGCACCCGGGATGCCGGGGAGCTGTTTTTT
CASTRDAGELFF
>TRBV7-2|TRBJ2-7|14|-|few
TGTGCCAGCAGCTTAAGGGTTGGGGCCTACGAGCAGTACTTC
CASSLRVGAYEQYF
>TRBV6-6|TRBJ2-7|15|-|few
TGTGCCAGCAGCGCCTCTTTCGCATCCTCCTACGAGCAGTACTTC
CASSASFASSYEQYF
>TRBV28|TRBJ2-3|15|TRBD1|few
TGTGCCAGCAGGAGGGACAGACCTAGCACAGATACGCAGTATTTT
CASRRDRPSTDTQYF
>TRBV29-1|TRBJ2-3|16|-|-
TGCAGCGTCCTATACCTTAATAGCGGAGCATTAAATACGCAGTATTTT
CSVLYLNSGALNTQYF